Below, 21 T cell receptor beta chains from the same sample are listed, as sequenced in a study of T-cell reconstitution after alpha-beta-depleted transplantation in children. Preparing the TCRbeta library involved the use of unique molecular identifiers. One entry per CDR3 protein results from TCRdb running MiXCR on the PCR reads. The sample has almost 500,000 distinct CDR3 sequences; about 10% are singletons. This specimen was PBMCs, taken before TCRalphabeta/CD19-depleted stem cell transplant. All receptors come from a child aged 2 to 9 with inherited bone marrow failure, due to receive a stem cell transplant.

The sample holds a few counts of this clonotype. One end of the junction is discordant with germline, which a read error may explain. This chain joins TRBV7-7 and TRBJ2-3, with D possibly TRBD2 on 6 matching bases. The germline CDR1 and CDR2 sequences are SSHAT and FNYEAQ (reference sequence). The CDR3 has 16 residues. The CDR3 sequence: CASSPTTGTYPDTQYF. The CDR3 DNA follows: TGTGCTAGCAGCCCGACTACCGGGACTTACCCAGATACGCAGTATTTT.

This chain uses TRBV29-1 with TRBJ2-5, with D possibly TRBD2 on 6 matching bases. CDR1 is SQVTM, CDR2 ANQGSEA, per germline. This CDR3 spans 14 amino acids. Trimming took off 2 bases at V and 2 bases at J, with 12 bases between the two ends. CDR3 residues: CSVEPGEFQETQYF. CDR3 DNA sequence: TGCAGCGTTGAACCGGGAGAGTTTCAAGAGACCCAGTACTTC.

This clonotype came up a few times. The V and J genes are TRBV6-2 or TRBV6-3 and TRBJ2-7; D ambiguous. V lost 11 bases, J lost 3 bases, and 14 bases lay in between. The CDR3 contains 12 residues. Germline-derived CDR1 and CDR2 are MNHEY and SVGEGT. For the CDR3, the DNA is TGTGCCCCGCCAGCAGTTAACTACGAGCAGTACTTC. Translation gives CAPPAVNYEQYF.

Comments on this clonotype: At one of its ends the junction is not consistent with the germline gene, which may arise from a read error. The chain recombines TRBV10-3 with TRBJ2-7; D is ambiguous. This CDR3 has 15 residues. Per the germline V gene, CDR1 is ENHRY and CDR2 is SYGVKD. The CDR3 DNA reads TGTGCCCTCAGGACGGCCGCAGGTAGCACCTACGAGCAGTACTTC. It is translated as CALRTAAGSTYEQYF.

Turning to this clonotype: This may arise from a read error, as a much more abundant clone is one base away. The genes are TRBV27 and TRBJ2-4, with D perhaps matching TRBD2 (5 bases). The CDR3 sequence is 13 residues long. Germline lookup yields CDR1 MNHEY and CDR2 SMNVEV (reference sequence). CDR3: CACSITSINIQYF. CDR3 nucleotides: TGTGCCTGCAGTATAACTAGTATCAACATTCAGTACTTC.

This chain uses TRBV6-1 with TRBJ1-1; D unclear. Trimming took off 6 bases at V and 4 bases at J, with 15 bases between the two ends. The CDR3 consists of 14 residues. Germline lookup yields CDR1 MNHNS and CDR2 SASEGT. CDR3 nucleotides: TGTGCCAGCAGACCCATAACGGGGAGCACTGAAGCTTTCTTT. It specifies CASRPITGSTEAFF.

This clonotype was observed a handful of times. The chain recombines TRBV10-3 with TRBJ1-1; the match to TRBD1 covers 8 bases. Trimming at V came to 4 bases and at J to 3 bases, leaving 7 bases not matched to a gene. The CDR3 has 15 residues. The germline CDR1 and CDR2 sequences are ENHRY and SYGVKD. The CDR3 sequence: CAISVFRGRDTEAFF. DNA of the CDR3: TGTGCCATCAGTGTATTCAGGGGGCGGGACACTGAAGCTTTCTTT.

The chain combines TRBV4-1 with TRBJ1-3, with D tentatively TRBD1 (5 bases). V lost 4 bases, J lost 0 bases, and 13 bases lay in between. Germline values: CDR1 MGHRA, CDR2 YSYEKL. The CDR3 consists of 16 residues. The CDR3 DNA reads as TGCGCCAGCAGCCCCGCAGACAGCTACTCTGGAAACACCATATATTTT. This translates into CASSPADSYSGNTIYF.

This rearrangement joins TRBV7-2 to TRBJ1-2, with 7 bases aligning to TRBD1. The CDR3 is made up of 14 amino acids. The J segment lost 3 bases and the V segment lost 1 base, leaving 2 bases of the junction unmatched. Germline loops: CDR1 SGHTA, CDR2 FQGNSA. CDR3: CASSLETGDYGYTF. The CDR3 bases are TGTGCCAGCAGCTTAGAAACAGGGGACTATGGCTACACCTTC.

This clonotype was counted at least ten times. The V and J genes are TRBV4-3 and TRBJ1-1; D gene ambiguous. The CDR3 totals 15 residues. CDR1 and CDR2 from the germline V gene are LGHNA and YSLEER. Trimming removed 1 base from V and 0 bases from J, with 9 bases in between. For the CDR3, the DNA is TGCGCCAGCAGCCAAGCGAGGCAGCTGAACACTGAAGCTTTCTTT. Amino acids: CASSQARQLNTEAFF.

This clonotype has a count of ten or more. The rearrangement joins TRBV10-1 to TRBJ2-1; possible D gene TRBD2, 5 bases. Germline CDR1 WNHNN, CDR2 SYGVQD (reference sequence). The CDR3 totals 14 residues. V shed 3 bases and J shed 8 bases, with 14 bases lying between them. The CDR3 here is CASSDRGWGYEQFF. Written as DNA, the CDR3 is TGCGCCAGCAGTGACCGGGGTTGGGGATATGAGCAGTTCTTC.

This clonotype was seen many times. This rearrangement joins TRBV29-1 to TRBJ2-5; D ambiguous. The V and J ends lost 4 bases and 5 bases respectively, with 5 bases between them. The germline gives CDR1 SQVTM, CDR2 ANQGSEA. The CDR3 spans 10 residues. The CDR3 coding sequence is TGCAGCGTTGTTGGGGAGACCCAGTACTTC. It is translated as CSVVGETQYF. The full variable domain, its missing parts supplied by reference TRBV29-1 and TRBJ2-5, is SAVISQKPSRDICQRGTSLTIQCQVDSQVTMMFWYRQQPGQSLTLIATANQGSEATYESGFVIDKFPISRPNLTFSTLTVSNMSPEDSSIYLCSVVGETQYFGPGTRLLVL.

Remarks on this clonotype: A read error is possible here, since a much larger clone lies one base away. This sequence joins TRBV11-2 and TRBJ2-1, with TRBD2 matching 13 bases. Losses at the gene ends were 8 bases for V and 0 bases for J; bases not matched to a gene: 10. Per the germline V gene, CDR1 is SGHAT and CDR2 is FQNNGV. This CDR3 has 18 residues. DNA of the CDR3: TGTGCCAGCCCCCCTCGGACTAGCGGGGGAAGCTCCTACAATGAGCAGTTCTTC. Its protein product is CASPPRTSGGSSYNEQFF.

This clonotype was seen repeatedly, ten times or more. The V gene is TRBV5-1, the J gene TRBJ2-7; D is unresolved. The V gene lost 0 bases and the J gene lost 6 bases, with 7 bases spanning the gap. This CDR3 is 12 amino acids long. The germline CDR1 and CDR2 sequences are SGHRS and YFSETQ. The CDR3 protein is CASSLDGSEQYF. The CDR3 DNA is TGCGCCAGCAGCTTGGACGGATCCGAGCAGTACTTC. Variable domain in full (rest from reference TRBV5-1 and TRBJ2-7): KAGVTQTPRYLIKTRGQQVTLSCSPISGHRSVSWYQQTPGQGLQFLFEYFSETQRNKGNFPGRFSGRQFSNSRSEMNVSTLELGDSALYLCASSLDGSEQYFGPGTRLTVT.

The chain has TRBV15 and TRBJ2-7; D possibly uses TRBD1 or TRBD2 (5 bases each). V was cut by 6 bases and J by 3 bases, with 15 bases left in between. The CDR3 has 14 amino acids. Per the germline V gene, CDR1 is LNHNV and CDR2 is YYDKDF (reference sequence). The CDR3 nucleotides are TGTGCCACCAGTCGCTGGGGGAATAACTACGAGCAGTACTTC. This codes for CATSRWGNNYEQYF.

Regarding this clonotype: One base away lies a much larger clone, so this may be a sequencing read error. The chain uses TRBV5-1 and TRBJ2-4, with 7 bases identical to TRBD2. Looked up from germline, CDR1 is SGHRS and CDR2 is YFSETQ. This CDR3 has 16 residues. The V and J ends lost 4 bases and 1 base, in that order; junction bases with no gene match: 8. The CDR3 sequence: CASSPGGSGAKNIQYF. As DNA, the CDR3 is TGCGCCAGCAGCCCTGGCGGGAGTGGGGCCAAAAACATTCAGTACTTC.

This clonotype was seen many times. The rearrangement links TRBV18 to TRBJ2-1; D ambiguous. V lost 6 bases and J 0 bases, leaving 12 bases between the germline ends. CDR3 length: 15 amino acids. CDR1 is KGHSH and CDR2 is LQKENI in the germline V gene. Written as DNA, the CDR3 is TGTGCCAGCTCCTCTGACACAAGCTCCTACAATGAGCAGTTCTTC. As protein: CASSSDTSSYNEQFF.

This clonotype was seen at least ten times. The genes are TRBV3-1 and TRBJ2-1, with 12 nucleotides matching TRBD2. The trim removed 2 bases at V and 8 bases at J, leaving 13 bases unmatched. CDR3 length equals 18 residues. CDR1 and CDR2 (germline): LGHDT, YNNKEL (reference sequence). This CDR3 reads CASSQTWASGRVGYEQFF. The CDR3 DNA is TGTGCCAGCAGCCAAACGTGGGCTAGCGGGAGGGTTGGATATGAGCAGTTCTTC.

This clonotype was found many times. This chain joins TRBV12-3 or TRBV12-4 and TRBJ1-1; D gene uncertain. The V gene lost 6 bases and the J gene lost 5 bases, with 16 bases spanning the gap. CDR3 size: 14 residues. The CDR3 region is CASSLGPQGTEAFF. DNA for the CDR3: TGTGCCAGCAGCCTTGGCCCTCAAGGGACTGAAGCTTTCTTT.

In its sample, this clonotype was seen once. A much larger clone differs from this one at a single base, so this may be a read error. V gene TRBV12-3 or TRBV12-4 combines with J gene TRBJ1-2; 10 nucleotides match TRBD1. This CDR3 comprises 14 residues. V shed 9 bases, J shed 8 bases, and the junction held 12 bases outside the gene matches. Here the CDR3 reads CARSSSTGGGGYTF. The CDR3 nucleotides read TGTGCCAGGAGCTCCTCGACAGGGGGCGGGGGCTACACCTTC.

This clonotype came up many times. The chain links TRBV4-3 to TRBJ2-7; D may be TRBD1 (5 bases). This CDR3 is 15 amino acids long. Germline V lookup: CDR1 LGHNA, CDR2 YSLEER. Trimming left V 0 bases short and J 2 bases short, with 11 bases between. The CDR3 loop is CASSQDRKGAYEQYF. The DNA for the CDR3 is TGCGCCAGCAGCCAAGATCGGAAAGGGGCCTACGAGCAGTACTTC.